Below are 10 T cell receptor beta chains sequenced from a single sample in a study of T cells in women clearing cervical HPV infection. This table comes from immunoSEQ multiplex PCR, and its TCRdb copy is limited to in-frame clones, with some not included. The sample table includes about 17,000 clones. Specimen: blood buffy coat. Receptors were obtained from a woman aged 18-70 years with a cervical HPV16 infection that either progressed to CIN3+ or cleared (not recorded which).

A word on this clone: The read is 3 residues too short to cover the CDR3 end, so that end is filled in from the germline J gene. The chain combines TRBV19 with TRBJ2-1, with D possibly being TRBD2 (6 bases). Trimming left V 5 bases short and J 3 bases short, with 14 bases between. Germline assignment: CDR1 LNHDA and CDR2 SQIVND (reference sequence). The CDR3 runs to 15 residues. The DNA read from the CDR3 is TGTGCCAGTAGTCTCCGGGACTTCTACTACAATGAG. This sequence encodes CASSLRDFYYNE. In full, the CDR3 reads CASSLRDFYYNEQFF.

Of note for this clone: The CDR3 extends 3 residues past the end of the read, so its final part is completed from the germline J gene. This sequence joins TRBV5-4 and TRBJ1-1, with 7 bases matching TRBD1. V lost 3 bases to trimming and J lost 0 bases; unmatched junction nucleotides: 5. The CDR3 spans 15 residues. The germline gives CDR1 SGHNT, CDR2 YYREEE (reference sequence). The chain's CDR3 is CASSWTGNMNTEAFF. Partial CDR3 DNA: TGTGCCAGCAGCTGGACAGGAAACATGAACACTGAA.

The covered CDR3 bases are TGCAGCGCGAGAGACAGTCGATCCTACGAG. Its translation is CSARDSRSYE. The entire CDR3 is CSARDSRSYEQYF. J is TRBJ2-7 and V is TRBV29-1; possibly TRBD1 for D (5 bases). The CDR3 is cut off 3 residues early in the read; its end comes from the germline J gene. The CDR3 extends over 13 amino acids. Germline lookup yields CDR1 SQVTM and CDR2 ANQGSEA. V dropped 7 bases and J dropped 1 base, with 14 bases sitting between them.

As for this clone: The CDR3 goes on 3 residues after the read ends, and that part is filled in from the germline J gene. This rearrangement joins TRBV19 to TRBJ2-4; D is ambiguous. The germline CDR1 and CDR2 sequences are LNHDA and SQIVND (reference sequence). CDR3 size: 13 residues. The CDR3: CASSPYPPVSQYF. CDR3 DNA, as far as it was read: TGTGCCAGTAGTCCATACCCGCCCGTCAGT.

With respect to this clone: The read terminates 3 residues before the CDR3 end, so the remaining end is supplied by the germline J gene. The chain recombines TRBV20-1 with TRBJ2-7; no clear D gene. The V gene lost 1 base and the J gene lost 1 base, with 8 bases spanning the gap. Germline V CDR1 and CDR2: DFQATT, SNEGSKA (reference sequence). The CDR3 covers 13 residues. The CDR3: CSARGVVSYEQYF. CDR3 DNA (partial): TGCAGTGCTAGAGGCGTAGTATCCTACGAG.

About this clone: The read ends 3 residues before the CDR3 terminus; that terminus is restored from the germline J gene. The chain uses TRBV7-9 and TRBJ2-3, with 7 bases matching TRBD1. V gave up 5 bases and J gave up 6 bases; unmatched junction bases: 11. The CDR3 totals 15 residues. Germline V CDR1 and CDR2: SEHNR, FQNEAQ (reference sequence). The sequenced CDR3 bases are TGTGCCAGCAGCCTAATCCAATGGGACAGCGATACG. It yields the protein CASSLIQWDSDT. The CDR3 in its entirety is CASSLIQWDSDTQYF.

For this clone: The read finishes 3 residues shy of the CDR3 end, and the germline J gene is used to complete it. The chain combines TRBV2 with TRBJ1-6; 9 nucleotides line up with TRBD1. The germline gives CDR1 SNHLY, CDR2 FYNNEI. The V gene end was trimmed by 6 bases and the J gene end by 10 bases; junction bases not matched to a gene: 10. The CDR3 totals 15 residues. The DNA read from the CDR3 is TGTGCCAGCAGAAGTCCCCACAGGGGGCCGTCACCC. Translated, it gives CASRSPHRGPSP. The whole CDR3 sequence reads CASRSPHRGPSPLHF.

As to this clone: The read terminates 3 residues ahead of where the CDR3 ends, so the germline J gene completes it. This chain links TRBV5-1 with TRBJ1-1, with D uncertain. CDR1 SGHRS and CDR2 YFSETQ come from the germline V gene. V was cut by 0 bases and J by 5 bases, with 17 bases left in between. The CDR3 covers 16 residues. CDR3 protein: CASSLANSGRWTEAFF. CDR3 DNA (partial): TGCGCCAGCAGCTTGGCTAACAGTGGCAGATGGACTGAA.

Judged by frequency, this clone is medium-sized (0.01 to 0.1%). The read ends 3 residues shy of where the CDR3 ends; the end is completed using the germline J gene. V usage is TRBV5-6 and J usage is TRBJ2-2, with 9 bases matching TRBD1. After removal of 2 bases from V and 4 bases from J, the junction contained 3 bases not matched to a gene. CDR3 length: 15 residues. The germline V gene has CDR1 SGHDT and CDR2 YYEEEE. The sequenced CDR3 bases are TGTGCCAGCAGCTTCGGGACAGGGCCCACCGGGGAG. Amino acids: CASSFGTGPTGE. From start to end, the CDR3 is CASSFGTGPTGELFF. Full variable domain (missing parts from reference TRBV5-6 and TRBJ2-2): DAGVTQSPTHLIKTRGQQVTLRCSPKSGHDTVSWYQQALGQGPQFIFQYYEEEERQRGNFPDRFSGHQFPNYSSELNVNALLLGDSALYLCASSFGTGPTGELFFGEGSRLTVL.

Note on this clone: The sequenced fragment ends 3 residues before the CDR3 boundary, so the rest is inferred from the germline J gene. The rearrangement joins TRBV7-9 to TRBJ2-7; D may be TRBD2 (6 bases). Germline V gives CDR1 SEHNR, CDR2 FQNEAQ (reference sequence). There are 14 residues in the CDR3. Deletions cut 3 bases from V and 4 bases from J, with 13 bases between. CDR3 sequence: CASSLGLDVYEQYF. The sequenced part of the CDR3 DNA is TGTGCCAGCAGCTTGGGACTGGACGTTTACGAG.